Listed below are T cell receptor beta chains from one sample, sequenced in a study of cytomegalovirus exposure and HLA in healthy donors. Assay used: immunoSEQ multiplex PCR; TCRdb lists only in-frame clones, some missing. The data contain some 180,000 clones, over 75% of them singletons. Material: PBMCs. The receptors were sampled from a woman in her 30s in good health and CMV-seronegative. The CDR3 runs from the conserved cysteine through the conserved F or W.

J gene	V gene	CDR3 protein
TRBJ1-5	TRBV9	CASSVSTGAGPQHF
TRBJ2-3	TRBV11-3	CASSLFRGSTDTQYF
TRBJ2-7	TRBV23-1	CASSGDRGPGIYEQYF
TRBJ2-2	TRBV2	CASTFTGELFF
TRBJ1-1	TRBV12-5	CASGLNILNGNTEAFF
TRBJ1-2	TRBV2	CASSEEQGGSYGYTF
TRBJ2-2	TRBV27	CASSFLITSGNTGELFF
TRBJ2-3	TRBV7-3	CASSPGVGGLGVDTQYF
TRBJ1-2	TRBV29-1	CSVQEGGGYGYTF
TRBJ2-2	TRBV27	CASSHGQAGELFF
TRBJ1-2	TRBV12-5	CASGFWRGPGYTF
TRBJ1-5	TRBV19	CASSMGRDGGPQHF
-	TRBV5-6	CASSFGTRGYEQYF
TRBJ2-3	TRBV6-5	CASSRQGLDTQYF
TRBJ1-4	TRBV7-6	CASSSPDRGGEKLFF
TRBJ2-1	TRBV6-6	CASSYGRYNEQFF
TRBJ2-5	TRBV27	CASSRWPGAETQYF
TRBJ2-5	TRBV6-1	CASSVRTGLEETQYF
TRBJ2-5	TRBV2	CASIGTGGVETQYF
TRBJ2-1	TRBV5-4	CASSLGGATYNEQFF
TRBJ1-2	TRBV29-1	CSVGGDYGYTF
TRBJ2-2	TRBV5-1	CASSFTRTGGSNTGELFF
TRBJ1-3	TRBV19	CATVGDRSLIYF
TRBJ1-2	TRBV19	CASSIQGYGYTF
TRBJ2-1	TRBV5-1	CASSSGGVYNEQFF
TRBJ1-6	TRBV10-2	CASSLELRNSPLHF
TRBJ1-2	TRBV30	CAWRPFMGANYGYTF
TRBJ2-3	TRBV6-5	CASTYFSGEADTQYF
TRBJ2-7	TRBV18	CASSPRDWTYEQYF
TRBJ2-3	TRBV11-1	CASSQSTDTQYF
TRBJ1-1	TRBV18	CASSPTGPGAFF
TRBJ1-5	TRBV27	CASGQGHPYNQPQHF
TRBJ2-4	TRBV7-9	CASSLEPSLNGNIQYF
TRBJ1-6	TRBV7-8	CASSLVPQGKGYDSPPHF
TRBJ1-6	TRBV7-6	CASSLEGLGSPLHF
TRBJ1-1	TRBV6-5	CASFPPGTGLTEAFF
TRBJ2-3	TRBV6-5	CASRIAGVTDTQYF
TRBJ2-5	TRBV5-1	CASSLARLAGGLETQYF
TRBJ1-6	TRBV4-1	CASSQEGIRKQGWNSPLHF
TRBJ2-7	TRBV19	CASSGPRRGVHEQYF
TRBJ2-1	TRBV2	CARYGGALDNEQFF
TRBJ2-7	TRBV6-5	CASSLTGTDSYEQYF
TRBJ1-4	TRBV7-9	CASSIDTARGTNEKLFF
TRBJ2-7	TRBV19	CASSRGTVGYGQYF
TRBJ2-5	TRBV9	CASSVATSGGSQETQYF
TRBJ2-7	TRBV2	CANSGTGGSLGGSDEQYF
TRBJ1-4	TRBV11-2	CASSFGRDEKLFF
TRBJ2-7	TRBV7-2	CASSSGQGEFEQYF
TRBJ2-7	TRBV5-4	CASRLAGPSDEQYF
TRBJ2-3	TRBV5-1	CASSLRGQGANTQYF
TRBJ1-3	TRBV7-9	CASSLALSSGNTIYF
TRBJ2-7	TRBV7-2	CASSRRDSYEQYF